The rows below give T cell receptor beta chains drawn from one sample of a study of CD8 T cells in ankylosing spondylitis. TCRdb analysed the 5' RACE reads with MiXCR anew, one entry per CDR3 protein. The profile shows around 210,000 distinct CDR3 sequences, roughly 8% of them singletons. Sequenced material: blood, either unsorted or a sorted T cell fraction (not recorded which). The receptors originated from a female donor with ankylosing spondylitis or in good health (not recorded which). CDR3s include the opening cysteine and the closing phenylalanine or tryptophan. D genes are given only for firm matches. Rows may omit the clone size; those that give it use once, few, many or a size class.

J gene: TRBJ2-3
clone size: many
V gene: TRBV7-9
D gene: TRBD2
CDR3 DNA: TGTGCCAGCAGCTGGGCCGGGACTAGCGTGACAGATACGCAGTATTTT
CDR3 protein: CASSWAGTSVTDTQYF

J gene: TRBJ2-4
clone size: many
V gene: TRBV20-1
D gene: .
CDR3 DNA: TGCAGTGCTAGAGTAGGTGGGCAGGCAGCCAAAAACATTCAGTACTTC
CDR3 protein: CSARVGGQAAKNIQYF

J gene: TRBJ2-1
clone size: many
V gene: TRBV3-1
D gene: .
CDR3 DNA: TGTGCCAGCAGCCAAGGGGCAAGAGTTGATGAGCAGTTCTTC
CDR3 protein: CASSQGARVDEQFF

J gene: TRBJ2-5
clone size: few
V gene: TRBV5-6
D gene: .
CDR3 DNA: TGTGCCAGCAGCTTGGGAAGGGGCATACAAGAGACCCAGTACTTC
CDR3 protein: CASSLGRGIQETQYF

J gene: TRBJ2-5
clone size: many
V gene: TRBV7-6
D gene: .
CDR3 DNA: TGTGCCAGCAGCTTAGCGGTAGCGACAGAGACCCAGTACTTC
CDR3 protein: CASSLAVATETQYF

J gene: TRBJ1-3
clone size: few
V gene: TRBV7-3
D gene: .
CDR3 DNA: TGTGCCAGCAGCTTAAGCCCGGACGGATCTGGAAACACCATATATTTT
CDR3 protein: CASSLSPDGSGNTIYF

J gene: TRBJ2-3
clone size: .
V gene: TRBV19
D gene: .
CDR3 DNA: TGTGCCAGTAGTATAGAAGAGCGGGGCACAGATACGCAGTATTTT
CDR3 protein: CASSIEERGTDTQYF

J gene: TRBJ2-3
clone size: many
V gene: TRBV12-3/TRBV12-4
D gene: TRBD2
CDR3 DNA: TGTGCCAGCAGCCCCTTGGGAGCGGGAGCGGTAGATACGCAGTATTTT
CDR3 protein: CASSPLGAGAVDTQYF

J gene: TRBJ2-7
clone size: many
V gene: TRBV28
D gene: .
CDR3 DNA: TGTGCCACGGAAGCCTACGAGCAGTACTTC
CDR3 protein: CATEAYEQYF

J gene: TRBJ2-1
clone size: many
V gene: TRBV6-1
D gene: .
CDR3 DNA: TGTGCCAGCAGCCGCTCGACTAGGGAGGAGCAGTTCTTC
CDR3 protein: CASSRSTREEQFF

J gene: TRBJ1-3
clone size: many
V gene: TRBV7-7
D gene: .
CDR3 DNA: TGTGCCAGCAGCTTGTCTGGCTCTGGAAACACCATATATTTT
CDR3 protein: CASSLSGSGNTIYF

J gene: TRBJ2-5
clone size: many
V gene: TRBV6-5
D gene: .
CDR3 DNA: TGTGCCACCAAGAGGGAGACCCAGTACTTC
CDR3 protein: CATKRETQYF

J gene: TRBJ2-1
clone size: many
V gene: TRBV30
D gene: .
CDR3 DNA: TGTGCCTGGAGTGTAGGGGTGGGGGGCTACAATGAGCAGTTCTTC
CDR3 protein: CAWSVGVGGYNEQFF

J gene: TRBJ2-1
clone size: many
V gene: TRBV5-1
D gene: TRBD2
CDR3 DNA: TGCGCCAGCAGCCTGGGGCTAGCGGGAGGCCCCGGCTATGAGCAGTTCTTC
CDR3 protein: CASSLGLAGGPGYEQFF

J gene: TRBJ2-7
clone size: few
V gene: TRBV7-2
D gene: TRBD2
CDR3 DNA: TGTGCCAGCAGCTTAGAAGCCCTAGCGGGAGTCTACGAGCAGTACTTC
CDR3 protein: CASSLEALAGVYEQYF

J gene: TRBJ2-1
clone size: many
V gene: TRBV5-4
D gene: TRBD2
CDR3 DNA: TGTGCCAGCAGCTTGGGGGGGACTAGCAGATCTAGCTCCTACAATGAGCAGTTCTTC
CDR3 protein: CASSLGGTSRSSSYNEQFF

J gene: TRBJ1-4
clone size: many
V gene: TRBV6-5
D gene: .
CDR3 DNA: TGTGCCAGCAGTTACCTGGGAGGGGGGAAACTGTTTTTT
CDR3 protein: CASSYLGGGKLFF

J gene: TRBJ1-2
clone size: .
V gene: TRBV5-8
D gene: TRBD1
CDR3 DNA: TGTCACAGCAGCCCGACAGGGAGGGTAGAAGGCTACACCTTC
CDR3 protein: CHSSPTGRVEGYTF

J gene: TRBJ2-4
clone size: many
V gene: TRBV20-1
D gene: .
CDR3 DNA: TGCAGTGCTAGAGTGGACAAAAACATTCAGTACTTC
CDR3 protein: CSARVDKNIQYF

J gene: TRBJ2-7
clone size: many
V gene: TRBV5-1
D gene: .
CDR3 DNA: TGCGCCAGCAGCTGGTCGGCGGGGCTATCCTACGAGCAGTACTTC
CDR3 protein: CASSWSAGLSYEQYF

J gene: TRBJ1-1
clone size: many
V gene: TRBV7-9
D gene: .
CDR3 DNA: TGTGCCAGCAGTCGGACAGTGGACACTGAAGCTTTCTTT
CDR3 protein: CASSRTVDTEAFF

J gene: TRBJ2-1
clone size: many
V gene: TRBV19
D gene: .
CDR3 DNA: TGTGCCAGTAGTATGGGAACCTACAATGAGCAGTTCTTC
CDR3 protein: CASSMGTYNEQFF

J gene: TRBJ1-1
clone size: many
V gene: TRBV4-3
D gene: .
CDR3 DNA: TGCGCCAGCGGGCGGGGGGCGAACACTGAAGCTTTCTTT
CDR3 protein: CASGRGANTEAFF

J gene: TRBJ2-3
clone size: many
V gene: TRBV14
D gene: TRBD2
CDR3 DNA: TGTGCCAGCAGCCAACCCATCGCGGGACTAGCGGGAGCTGAAGATACGCAGTATTTT
CDR3 protein: CASSQPIAGLAGAEDTQYF